A selection of T cell receptor beta chains follows, all from one sample in a study of shared clonotypes between healthy human individuals. Produced via immunoSEQ multiplex PCR; TCRdb's table is partial and in-frame only. The table lists about 230,000 clones, 60% to 70% of them singletons. The sample taken for sequencing was memory CD4+ T cells sorted from blood. All receptors come from a man aged 25-45 years in good health. Each CDR3 is given with its conserved first and last residue. Fields, in order: D gene, J gene, V gene, clone size, CDR3 protein, CDR3 DNA. The D gene is left open where the match is weak. Size is omitted from some rows. Given values are once, few, many or a class for expanded clones.

NA | TRBJ1-5 | TRBV15 | NA | CATSRDPGGRQPQHF | TGTGCCACCAGCAGAGATCCTGGGGGGAGACAGCCCCAGCATTTT
NA | TRBJ1-4 | TRBV5-1 | NA | CASSYFTGEKLFF | TGCGCCAGCAGCTATTTTACAGGTGAAAAACTGTTTTTT
NA | TRBJ2-1 | TRBV7-8 | few | CASSLGQLEQFF | TGTGCCAGCAGCTTAGGACAGCTTGAGCAGTTCTTC
NA | TRBJ2-6 | TRBV6-6 | NA | CASSYSIGSGANVLTF | TGTGCCAGCAGTTACTCGATTGGCTCTGGGGCCAACGTCCTGACTTTC
NA | TRBJ2-2 | TRBV25-1 | NA | CASSELQGGAGELFF | TGTGCCAGCAGTGAACTCCAGGGTGGCGCCGGGGAGCTGTTTTTT
NA | TRBJ2-7 | TRBV6-1 | NA | CASSGRQRAYEQYF | TGTGCCAGCAGTGGGCGACAGCGCGCCTACGAGCAGTACTTC
TRBD2 | TRBJ2-7 | TRBV27 | few | CASSLGSGGRYEQYF | TGTGCCAGCAGTTTAGGTAGCGGGGGTCGTTACGAGCAGTACTTC
NA | TRBJ2-5 | TRBV19 | NA | CASSIGGWEETQYF | TGTGCCAGTAGTATAGGTGGGTGGGAAGAGACCCAGTACTTC
TRBD1 | TRBJ2-7 | TRBV7-9 | NA | CASSFVQGSYEQYF | TGTGCCAGCAGCTTCGTACAGGGGTCCTACGAGCAGTACTTC
NA | TRBJ2-3 | TRBV28 | NA | CAAYSSTDTQYF | TGTGCGGCGTATTCTAGCACAGATACGCAGTATTTT
NA | TRBJ2-7 | TRBV6-6 | NA | CASSYSDPPGQYF | TGTGCCAGCAGTTACTCGGACCCCCCAGGGCAGTACTTC
NA | TRBJ2-7 | TRBV5-1 | NA | CASSGSDSGGSYEQYF | TGCGCCAGCAGCGGATCAGACAGTGGCGGGTCCTACGAGCAGTACTTC
NA | TRBJ2-5 | TRBV18 | NA | CASSPPSLKETQYF | TGTGCCAGCTCACCACCTAGTCTAAAAGAGACCCAGTACTTC
NA | TRBJ2-2 | TRBV4-2 | NA | CASSQERRLFF | TGTGCCAGCAGCCAAGAACGTCGGCTGTTTTTT
NA | TRBJ1-5 | TRBV18 | NA | CASSPPTNTGPYQPQHF | TGTGCCAGCTCACCACCGACAAACACAGGTCCATATCAGCCCCAGCATTTT
TRBD2 | TRBJ2-1 | TRBV7-2 | NA | CASSSHGLAARVDEQFF | TGTGCCAGCAGCTCACACGGACTAGCGGCTAGGGTTGATGAGCAGTTCTTC
TRBD1 | TRBJ1-1 | TRBV29-1 | NA | CSTRTGVTEAFF | TGCAGCACAAGGACAGGGGTCACTGAAGCTTTCTTT
TRBD1 | TRBJ2-1 | TRBV7-9 | NA | CASSSIRQGGEQFF | TGTGCCAGCAGCTCAATAAGACAGGGCGGCGAGCAGTTCTTC
NA | TRBJ2-7 | TRBV5-6 | NA | CASSLFLVGDEQYF | TGTGCCAGCAGCTTGTTCCTGGTGGGAGACGAGCAGTACTTC
NA | TRBJ2-7 | TRBV28 | few | CASSLTHYEQYF | TGTGCCAGCAGTTTAACCCATTACGAGCAGTACTTC
NA | TRBJ2-3 | TRBV5-1 | NA | CASSLSSSTDTQYF | TGCGCCAGCAGCTTGTCCTCTAGCACAGATACGCAGTATTTT
TRBD2 | TRBJ2-7 | TRBV11-2 | few | CASSQIAGRSYEQYF | TGTGCCAGCAGCCAAATAGCGGGTCGATCCTACGAGCAGTACTTC
NA | TRBJ2-7 | TRBV27 | few | CASSIRDGAYEQYF | TGTGCCAGCAGTATCCGGGACGGAGCCTACGAGCAGTACTTC
NA | TRBJ1-1 | TRBV7-8 | few | CASSLSRGAGGAFF | TGTGCCAGCAGCTTAAGCCGCGGGGCGGGTGGTGCTTTCTTT